A selection of T cell receptor beta chains follows, all from one sample in a study of OX40 agonist ivuxolimab in advanced cancers. Data came from immunoSEQ multiplex PCR; TCRdb stores just in-frame clones and leaves some out. The table includes approximately 17,000 clones, around 81% detected once. The sequencing used CD4+ or CD8+ T cells sorted from blood, collected in a trial of the OX40 agonist ivuxolimab. These receptors came from an adult with an advanced solid tumor such as melanoma, head and neck, liver or kidney cancer. Each CDR3 is given with its conserved first and last residue. The order of the fields is CDR3 protein, CDR3 DNA, CDR3 length, V gene, D gene, clone size, J gene. D genes are given only for firm matches. Rows give clone size only sometimes, using once, few, many, or a class for an expanded clone.

CASSATGQALFF,TGTGCCAGCAGCGCCACAGGGCAGGCACTGTTTTTT,12,TRBV9,.,.,TRBJ1-4
CASSQVLGEETQYF,TGTGCCAGCAGCCAAGTGCTGGGGGAAGAGACCCAGTACTTC,14,TRBV14,.,.,TRBJ2-5
CASSLTIYEQYF,TGTGCCAGCAGTTTAACCATCTACGAGCAGTACTTC,12,TRBV6-6,.,few,TRBJ2-7
CASSFRDSRGYGYTF,TGTGCCAGCAGCTTCCGGGACAGCAGGGGCTATGGCTACACCTTC,15,TRBV7-9,TRBD1,many,TRBJ1-2
CASSQKSQVNTEAFF,TGCGCCAGCAGCCAAAAAAGTCAGGTGAACACTGAAGCTTTCTTT,15,TRBV4-3,.,.,TRBJ1-1
CASSLAGGFGTF,TGCGCCAGCAGCTTGGCCGGCGGGTTTGGCACCTTC,12,TRBV5-1,.,.,TRBJ1-2
CASSENGELGEAFF,TGTGCCAGCAGTGAGAACGGCGAATTGGGTGAAGCTTTCTTT,14,TRBV2,.,.,TRBJ1-1
CASSAGQGASYEQYF,TGTGCCAGTAGTGCCGGACAGGGGGCTTCCTACGAGCAGTACTTC,15,TRBV19,TRBD1,.,TRBJ2-7
CASSFGQNYGYTF,TGTGCCAGCAGTTTTGGGCAGAACTATGGCTACACCTTC,13,TRBV27,.,.,TRBJ1-2
CASSLGAGATDTQYF,TGTGCCAGCAGCCTCGGAGCGGGAGCTACGGATACGCAGTATTTT,15,TRBV4-2,TRBD2,.,TRBJ2-3